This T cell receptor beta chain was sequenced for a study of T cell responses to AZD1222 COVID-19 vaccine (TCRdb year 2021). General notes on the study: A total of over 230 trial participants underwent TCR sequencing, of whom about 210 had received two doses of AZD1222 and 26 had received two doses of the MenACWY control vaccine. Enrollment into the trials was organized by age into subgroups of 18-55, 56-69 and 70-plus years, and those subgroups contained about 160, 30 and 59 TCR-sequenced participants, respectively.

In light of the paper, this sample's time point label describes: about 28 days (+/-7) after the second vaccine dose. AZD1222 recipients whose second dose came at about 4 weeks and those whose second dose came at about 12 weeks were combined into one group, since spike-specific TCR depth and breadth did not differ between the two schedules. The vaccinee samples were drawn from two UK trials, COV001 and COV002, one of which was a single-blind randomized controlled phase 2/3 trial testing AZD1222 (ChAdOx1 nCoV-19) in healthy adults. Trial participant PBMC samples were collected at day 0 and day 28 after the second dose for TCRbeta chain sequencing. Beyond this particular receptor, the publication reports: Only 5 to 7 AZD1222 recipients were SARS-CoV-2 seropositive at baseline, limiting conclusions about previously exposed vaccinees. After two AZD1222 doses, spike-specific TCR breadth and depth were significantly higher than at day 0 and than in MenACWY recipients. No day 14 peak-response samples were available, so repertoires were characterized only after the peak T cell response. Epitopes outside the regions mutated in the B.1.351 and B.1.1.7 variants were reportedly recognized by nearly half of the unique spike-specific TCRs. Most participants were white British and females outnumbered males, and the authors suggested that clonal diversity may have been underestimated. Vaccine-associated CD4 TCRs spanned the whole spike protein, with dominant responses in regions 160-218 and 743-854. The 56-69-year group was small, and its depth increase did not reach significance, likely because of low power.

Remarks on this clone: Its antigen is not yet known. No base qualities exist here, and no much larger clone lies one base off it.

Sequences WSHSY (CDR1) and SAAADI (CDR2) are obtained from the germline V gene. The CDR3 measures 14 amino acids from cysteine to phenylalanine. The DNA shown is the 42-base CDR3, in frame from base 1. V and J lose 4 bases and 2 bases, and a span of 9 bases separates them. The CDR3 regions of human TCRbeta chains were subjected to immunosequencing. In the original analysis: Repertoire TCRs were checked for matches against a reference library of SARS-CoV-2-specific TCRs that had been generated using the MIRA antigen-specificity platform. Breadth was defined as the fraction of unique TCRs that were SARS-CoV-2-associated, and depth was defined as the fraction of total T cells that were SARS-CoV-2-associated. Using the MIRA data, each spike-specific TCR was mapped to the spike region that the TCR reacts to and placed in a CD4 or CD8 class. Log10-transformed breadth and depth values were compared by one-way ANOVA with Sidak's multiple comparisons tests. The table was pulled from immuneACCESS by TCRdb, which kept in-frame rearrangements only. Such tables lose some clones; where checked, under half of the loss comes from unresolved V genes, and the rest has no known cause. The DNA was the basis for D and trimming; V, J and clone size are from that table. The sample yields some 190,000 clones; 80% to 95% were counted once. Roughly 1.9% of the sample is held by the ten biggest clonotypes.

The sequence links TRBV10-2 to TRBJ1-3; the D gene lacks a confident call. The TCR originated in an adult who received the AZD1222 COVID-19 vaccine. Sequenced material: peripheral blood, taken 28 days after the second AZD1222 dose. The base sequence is TGCGCCAGCAGTGGCCAGAGGGCTGGAAACACCATATATTTT. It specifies CASSGQRAGNTIYF.